These T cell receptor beta chains were read from a single sample in a study of shared clonotypes between healthy human individuals. TCRdb keeps only in-frame clones here, not all; method: immunoSEQ multiplex PCR. The sample consists of over 2,000,000 clones, roughly 95% of them appearing once. The specimen sequenced was naive CD8+ T cells from PBMCs. These receptors all come from a young man in good health. Some clones in this sample may be carry-over from other donors' samples. Both conserved end residues are part of each CDR3. The D gene is left open where the match is weak. Clone size appears in some rows only: once, few, many, or a class for an expanded clone.

>NA|NA|TRBV28|TRBJ1-3
TGTGCCAGCAGACCAATGCTACTCAGCTCTGGAAACACCATATATTTT
CASRPMLLSSGNTIYF
>NA|NA|TRBV4-1|TRBJ2-1
TGCGCCAGCAGCCACAGCCGGGGCCCGAGCTCCTACAATGAGCAGTTCTTC
CASSHSRGPSSYNEQFF
>NA|TRBD1|TRBV6-5|TRBJ1-2
TGTGCCAGCAGTTACTCGAGGACAGGCTCCTACTATGGCTACACCTTC
CASSYSRTGSYYGYTF
>NA|TRBD2|TRBV28|TRBJ2-3
TGTGCCAGCAGTTGGACTAGCGGCACAGATACGCAGTATTTT
CASSWTSGTDTQYF
>NA|NA|TRBV4-1|TRBJ2-6
TGCGCCAGCAGCCAACCCCTAGGGGGGGCCAACGTCCTGACTTTC
CASSQPLGGANVLTF
>NA|TRBD1|TRBV7-2|TRBJ2-6
TGTGCCAGCAGCTCACGACAGGGATCTGGGGCCAACGTCCTGACTTTC
CASSSRQGSGANVLTF
>few|TRBD2|TRBV2|TRBJ2-1
TGTGCCAGCAGTCCCACCTCTTCGCTAGCGGGAGTGGGCAATGAGCAGTTCTTC
CASSPTSSLAGVGNEQFF
>NA|NA|TRBV25-1|TRBJ1-6
TGTGCCAGCAGTAGCGGTGATAATTCACCCCTCCACTTT
CASSSGDNSPLHF
>NA|NA|TRBV7-8|TRBJ2-1
TGTGCCAGCTTTTACCGGGGAACCTCCTACAATGAGCAGTTCTTC
CASFYRGTSYNEQFF
>NA|NA|TRBV7-6|TRBJ2-7
TGTGCCAGCAGCCCAGGGGGGACCTACGAGCAGTACTTC
CASSPGGTYEQYF
>NA|TRBD2|TRBV6-4|TRBJ2-1
TGTGCCAGCAGTCCGGAGCGGGAGCTCTACAATGAGCAGTTCTTC
CASSPERELYNEQFF
>NA|TRBD2|TRBV7-9|TRBJ2-2
TGTGCCAGCAGCTGGGGACTAGCGGGAGGGAGAACGAACACCGGGGAGCTGTTTTTT
CASSWGLAGGRTNTGELFF
>NA|NA|TRBV7-9|TRBJ2-7
TGTGCCAGCAGCTCCGGTCTCCGAGCCTACGAGCAGTACTTC
CASSSGLRAYEQYF
>NA|TRBD1|TRBV7-9|TRBJ1-2
TGTGCCAGCAGACAGGGGCCTGGAGGCTACACCTTC
CASRQGPGGYTF
>NA|NA|TRBV29-1|TRBJ1-2
TGCAGCGTTGAAGATCGCAGGGACTATGGCTACACCTTC
CSVEDRRDYGYTF
>NA|TRBD1|TRBV9|TRBJ2-2
TGTGCCAGCAGCGTACCGCAGGGGGTCGTAAACACCGGGGAGCTGTTTTTT
CASSVPQGVVNTGELFF
>NA|TRBD2|TRBV28|TRBJ2-7
TGTGCCAGCAGTTTATGGGACGGGAGGCACTTCGAGCAGTACTTC
CASSLWDGRHFEQYF
>NA|NA|TRBV7-6|TRBJ1-1
TGTGCCAGCAGCACATTTGGGGGCAGGAACACTGAAGCTTTCTTT
CASSTFGGRNTEAFF
>NA|TRBD2|TRBV27|TRBJ2-1
TGTGCCAGCAGTGCCGGGACTAGCGGGAGGAAGTTCTTC
CASSAGTSGRKFF
>NA|NA|TRBV27|TRBJ2-1
TGTGCCACCCGAGGGCGGGCGGACAACTACAATGAGCAGTTCTTC
CATRGRADNYNEQFF
>NA|NA|TRBV28|TRBJ1-5
TGTGCCAGTAGTAGTTGGGGGAACAATCAGCCCCAGCATTTT
CASSSWGNNQPQHF
>NA|TRBD2|TRBV28|TRBJ2-7
TGTGCCAGCAGTCCAAGGCTAGCGGGAGGCGAGCAGTACTTC
CASSPRLAGGEQYF
>once|NA|TRBV10-2|TRBJ1-1
TGCGCCAGCAGCTATTCCCTTCCCGGGGGGCTTACTGAAGCTTTCTTT
CASSYSLPGGLTEAFF
>NA|NA|TRBV9|TRBJ2-2
TGTGCCAGCAGCGTATTTGGGCGCCCTGGGAACACCGGGGAGCTGTTTTTT
CASSVFGRPGNTGELFF
>once|NA|TRBV27|TRBJ2-7
TGTGCCAGCACTACCAGCCTCTACCCCTACGAGCAGTACTTC
CASTTSLYPYEQYF
>NA|TRBD2|TRBV4-3|TRBJ2-2
TGCGCCAGCAGCCAACTAGCGGGAGGGCTCGGGAACACCGGGGAGCTGTTTTTT
CASSQLAGGLGNTGELFF
>NA|NA|TRBV5-6|TRBJ1-6
TGTGCCAGCAGCTTCCGCGGACTGACTATAGATTCACCCCTCCACTTT
CASSFRGLTIDSPLHF
>NA|NA|TRBV2|TRBJ2-7
TGTGCCAGCAGTGACTGGGGGCACTCCTACGAGCAGTACTTC
CASSDWGHSYEQYF
>NA|NA|TRBV7-2|TRBJ2-1
TGTGCCAGCAGCTTAATATCAACAAATGAGCAGTTCTTC
CASSLISTNEQFF
>NA|NA|TRBV7-3|TRBJ2-3
TGTGCCAGCAGCTTAGTGGGTTCGACAGATACGCAGTATTTT
CASSLVGSTDTQYF
>once|TRBD1|TRBV7-9|TRBJ2-5
TGTGCCAGCAGCTTCCCAATCGACAGGGGCCAAGAGACCCAGTACTTC
CASSFPIDRGQETQYF
>NA|NA|TRBV7-9|TRBJ2-5
TGTGCCAGCAGCTTAGATAGAATGGGGGAGACCCAGTACTTC
CASSLDRMGETQYF
>NA|NA|TRBV5-1|TRBJ2-7
TGCGCCAGCAGCTTAAATCGTATTAAAGACAGGACCACCTACGAGCAGTACTTC
CASSLNRIKDRTTYEQYF
>NA|NA|TRBV6-5|TRBJ2-7
TGTGCCAGCAGTTACGGGGCTAGTAGGAAGTACGAGCAGTACTTC
CASSYGASRKYEQYF
>NA|NA|TRBV11-2|TRBJ2-5
TGTGCCAGCAGCTGGCAGGGGGGGGCGGAGACCCAGTACTTC
CASSWQGGAETQYF
>NA|NA|TRBV27|TRBJ2-7
TGTGCCAGCAGTTTGGTCGTATCCGGCGGCTACGAGCAGTACTTC
CASSLVVSGGYEQYF
>NA|NA|TRBV6-6|TRBJ2-7
TGTGCCAGCAGTTATACAGCTTCCTACGAGCAGTACTTC
CASSYTASYEQYF
>NA|TRBD2|TRBV5-1|TRBJ2-4
TGCGCCAGCAGCTTGGGACTAGCGGGATCCAAAAACATTCAGTACTTC
CASSLGLAGSKNIQYF
>NA|NA|TRBV11-2|TRBJ2-7
TGTGCCAGCAGCTTAGACCCCCTCTACGAGCAGTACTTC
CASSLDPLYEQYF
>once|TRBD1|TRBV6-5|TRBJ1-4
TGTGCCAGCTCGGCAGGGGGTAATGAAAAACTGTTTTTT
CASSAGGNEKLFF
>NA|NA|TRBV9|TRBJ2-6
TGTGCCAGCAGCGTAGACGCCAACTCTGGGGCCAACGTCCTGACTTTC
CASSVDANSGANVLTF
>NA|NA|TRBV11-2|TRBJ1-3
TGTGCCAGCAGCTTAGATCATCCGGGGGTCCCCCGACTCTCTGGAAACACCATATATTTT
CASSLDHPGVPRLSGNTIYF
>NA|NA|TRBV29-1|TRBJ2-1
TGCAGCGTTGAAGAGATCCAGGTCGAGCAGTTCTTC
CSVEEIQVEQFF
>NA|NA|TRBV9|TRBJ1-3
TGTGCCAGCAGCGGGAATTGGGGATACGGAAACACCATATATTTT
CASSGNWGYGNTIYF
>NA|NA|TRBV30|TRBJ2-2
TGTGCCTGGAGGGGGGCTATCACCGGGGAGCTGTTTTTT
CAWRGAITGELFF
>NA|NA|TRBV7-9|TRBJ1-2
TGTGCCAGCAGGCGGGCCGATAGTGATGGCTACACCTTC
CASRRADSDGYTF